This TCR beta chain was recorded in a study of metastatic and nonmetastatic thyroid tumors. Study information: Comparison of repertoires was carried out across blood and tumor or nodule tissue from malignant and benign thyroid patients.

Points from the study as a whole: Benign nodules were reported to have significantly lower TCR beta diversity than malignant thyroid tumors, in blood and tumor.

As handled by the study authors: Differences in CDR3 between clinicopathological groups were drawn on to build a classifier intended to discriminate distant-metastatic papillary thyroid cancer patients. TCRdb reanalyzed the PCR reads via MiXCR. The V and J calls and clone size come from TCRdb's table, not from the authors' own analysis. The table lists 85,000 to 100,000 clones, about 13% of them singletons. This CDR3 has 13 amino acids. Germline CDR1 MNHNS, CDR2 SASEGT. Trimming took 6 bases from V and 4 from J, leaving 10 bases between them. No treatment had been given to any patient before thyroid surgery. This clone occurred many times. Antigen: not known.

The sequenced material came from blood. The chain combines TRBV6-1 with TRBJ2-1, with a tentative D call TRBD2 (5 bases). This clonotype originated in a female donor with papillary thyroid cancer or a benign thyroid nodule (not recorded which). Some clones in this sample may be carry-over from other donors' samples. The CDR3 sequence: CASSITSYNEQFF. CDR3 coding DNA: TGTGCCAGCAGCATCACTAGTTACAATGAGCAGTTCTTC.